The rows below give T cell receptor beta chains drawn from one sample of a study of OX40 agonist ivuxolimab in advanced cancers. Sequencing was performed with immunoSEQ multiplex PCR; in TCRdb, only in-frame clones are kept and a portion is missing. The repertoire has 100,000 to 150,000 clones, roughly 90% of them found once; the top ten carry about 0.81%. The sequences come from CD4+ or CD8+ T cells sorted from blood, collected in a trial of the OX40 agonist ivuxolimab. The receptors stem from an adult with an advanced solid tumor such as melanoma, head and neck, liver or kidney cancer. Each CDR3 is given with its conserved first and last residue. The order of the fields is clone size, V gene, D gene, J gene, CDR3 protein, CDR3 DNA. The D gene is left open where the match is weak. The size field is filled for only some rows; it gives once, few, many or a size class.

size: .
V: TRBV18
D: .
J: TRBJ2-7
CDR3: CASSPSSGYEQYF
DNA: TGTGCCAGCTCACCAAGTTCAGGGTACGAGCAGTACTTC

size: once
V: TRBV5-1
D: TRBD2
J: TRBJ2-7
CDR3: CASTPTVGGSSYEQYF
DNA: TGCGCCAGCACGCCCACCGTGGGCGGGAGCTCCTACGAGCAGTACTTC

size: .
V: TRBV12-5
D: .
J: TRBJ2-1
CDR3: CASGPLVSYNEQFF
DNA: TGTGCTAGTGGTCCACTAGTTTCCTACAATGAGCAGTTCTTC

size: .
V: TRBV28
D: .
J: TRBJ1-2
CDR3: CASSLTTGVNYGYTF
DNA: TGTGCCAGCAGCCTTACGACTGGGGTTAACTATGGCTACACCTTC

size: once
V: TRBV6-5
D: TRBD1
J: TRBJ2-7
CDR3: CASSPDRVYEQYF
DNA: TGTGCCAGCAGTCCGGACAGGGTCTACGAGCAGTACTTC

size: few
V: TRBV5-5
D: TRBD2
J: TRBJ2-7
CDR3: CASSLGLADYEQYF
DNA: TGTGCCAGCAGCTTGGGGCTAGCGGACTACGAGCAGTACTTC

size: .
V: TRBV5-1
D: .
J: TRBJ1-2
CDR3: CASSLPTYTGLVFDYGYTF
DNA: TGCGCCAGCAGTTTGCCTACTTATACAGGGTTGGTTTTCGACTATGGCTACACCTTC

size: once
V: TRBV6-5
D: TRBD1
J: TRBJ2-5
CDR3: CASTRQGQETQYF
DNA: TGTGCCAGCACTCGACAGGGACAAGAGACCCAGTACTTC

size: .
V: TRBV6-1
D: TRBD1
J: TRBJ1-3
CDR3: CASSEALAQGSNTIYF
DNA: TGTGCCAGCAGTGAAGCGCTTGCACAGGGGTCAAACACCATATATTTT

size: few
V: TRBV23-1
D: TRBD1
J: TRBJ1-4
CDR3: CASSQPGTATNEKLFF
DNA: TGCGCCAGCAGTCAACCCGGGACAGCAACTAATGAAAAACTGTTTTTT

size: .
V: TRBV19
D: .
J: TRBJ2-3
CDR3: CASSTPSAVTSTDTQYF
DNA: TGTGCCAGTAGTACCCCTTCGGCGGTAACTAGCACAGATACGCAGTATTTT

size: .
V: TRBV11-2
D: .
J: TRBJ2-7
CDR3: CASSSQGGLPHPSYEQYF
DNA: TGTGCCAGCAGCTCCCAGGGGGGACTACCCCACCCCTCCTACGAGCAGTACTTC

size: .
V: TRBV7-9
D: TRBD2
J: TRBJ2-3
CDR3: CASSLGLAASTDTQYF
DNA: TGTGCCAGCAGCTTAGGGCTAGCGGCCAGCACAGATACGCAGTATTTT

size: .
V: TRBV30
D: .
J: TRBJ2-7
CDR3: CAWSAPPIYEQYF
DNA: TGTGCCTGGAGCGCCCCTCCAATCTACGAGCAGTACTTC

size: .
V: TRBV5-4
D: .
J: TRBJ2-7
CDR3: CASSLGTSYSIYEQYF
DNA: TGTGCCAGCAGCTTGGGAACTAGTTACTCCATCTACGAGCAGTACTTC

size: .
V: TRBV7-2
D: .
J: TRBJ2-2
CDR3: CASSPTGELFF
DNA: TGTGCCAGCAGCCCCACCGGGGAGCTGTTTTTT